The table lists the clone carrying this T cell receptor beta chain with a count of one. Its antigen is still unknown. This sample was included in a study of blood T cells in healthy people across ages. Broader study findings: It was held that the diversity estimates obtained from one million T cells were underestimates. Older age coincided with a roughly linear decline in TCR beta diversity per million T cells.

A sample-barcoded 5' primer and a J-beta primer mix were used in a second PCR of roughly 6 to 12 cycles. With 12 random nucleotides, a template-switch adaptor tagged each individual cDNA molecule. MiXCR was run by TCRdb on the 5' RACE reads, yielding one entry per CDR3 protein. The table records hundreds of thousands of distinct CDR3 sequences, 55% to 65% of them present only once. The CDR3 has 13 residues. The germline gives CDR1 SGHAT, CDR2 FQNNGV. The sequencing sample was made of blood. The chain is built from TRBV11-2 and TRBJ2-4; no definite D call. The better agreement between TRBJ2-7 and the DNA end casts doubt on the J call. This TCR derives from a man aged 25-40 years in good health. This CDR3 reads CASPLALSDEQYF. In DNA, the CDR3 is TGTGCCAGTCCCCTTGCCCTGTCGGACGAGCAGTACTTC.